This T cell receptor beta chain emerged from a study of OX40 agonist ivuxolimab in advanced cancers. Overall study findings and caveats: Some of the lowest clonal expansion was seen in partial responders at 0.1-3.0 mg/kg.

The protocol was immunoSEQ multiplex PCR, while the TCRdb copy is restricted to in-frame clones and leaves out a portion. There are approximately 50,000 clones in the sample; 60% to 80% occur only once, and around 2.5% lies in the top ten. Germline loops: CDR1 SEHNR, CDR2 FQNEAQ (reference sequence). The CDR3 runs to 16 residues. V dropped 5 bases and J dropped 3 bases, with 16 bases sitting between them. As for this clone: Its antigen is still unknown.

The TCR originated in an adult with an advanced solid tumor such as melanoma, head and neck, liver or kidney cancer. Sequences were derived from CD4+ or CD8+ T cells sorted from blood, sampled in a trial of the OX40 agonist ivuxolimab. V is TRBV7-9 and J is TRBJ1-4, with D possibly matching TRBD1 (5 bases). The CDR3 loop reads CASSPRAQGANEKLFF. Here the CDR3 DNA reads TGTGCCAGCAGCCCACGCGCCCAGGGCGCTAATGAAAAACTGTTTTTT.